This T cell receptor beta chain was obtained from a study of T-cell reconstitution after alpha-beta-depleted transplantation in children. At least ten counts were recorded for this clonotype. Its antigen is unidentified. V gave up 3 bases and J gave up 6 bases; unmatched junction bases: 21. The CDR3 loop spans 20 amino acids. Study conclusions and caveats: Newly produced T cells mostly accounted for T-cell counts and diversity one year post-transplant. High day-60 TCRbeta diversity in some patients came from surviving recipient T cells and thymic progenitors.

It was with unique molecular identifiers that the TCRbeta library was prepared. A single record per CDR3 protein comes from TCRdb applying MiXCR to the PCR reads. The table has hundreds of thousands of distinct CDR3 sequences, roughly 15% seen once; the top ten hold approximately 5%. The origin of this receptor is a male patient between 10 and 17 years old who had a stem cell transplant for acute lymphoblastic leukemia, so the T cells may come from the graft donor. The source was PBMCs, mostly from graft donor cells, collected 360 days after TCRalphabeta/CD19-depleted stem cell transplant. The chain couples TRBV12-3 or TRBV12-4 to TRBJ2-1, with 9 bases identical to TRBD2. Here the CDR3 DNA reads TGTGCCAGCAGTTTCCGCCTGAAATTACGCGGGAGGGCCGCAGGCAATGAGCAGTTCTTC. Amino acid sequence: CASSFRLKLRGRAAGNEQFF.